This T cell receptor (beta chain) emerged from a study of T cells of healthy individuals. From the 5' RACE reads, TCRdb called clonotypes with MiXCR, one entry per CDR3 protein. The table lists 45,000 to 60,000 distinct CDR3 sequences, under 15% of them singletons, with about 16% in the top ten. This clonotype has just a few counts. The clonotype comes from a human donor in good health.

CDR3 nucleotides: TGTGCCAGCAGCGGGACCGGGACAGGGCGGGAGCAGTACTTC. This sequence encodes CASSGTGTGREQYF. The rearrangement joins TRBV5-4 to TRBJ2-7; the match to TRBD1 covers 9 bases. This CDR3 is 14 amino acids long. CDR1 is SGHNT, CDR2 YYREEE, per germline (reference sequence). The trim removed 4 bases at V and 7 bases at J, leaving 9 bases unmatched. The full variable domain, in which reference TRBV5-4 and TRBJ2-7 provide the parts outside the CDR3, is ETGVTQSPTHLIKTRGQQVTLRCSSQSGHNTVSWYQQALGQGPQFIFQYYREEENGRGNFPPRFSGLQFPNYSSELNVNALELDDSALYLCASSGTGTGREQYFGPGTRLTVT.